What follows describes a single TCR beta chain. The germline gives CDR1 SEHNR, CDR2 FQNEAQ (reference sequence). The CDR3 is made up of 15 amino acids. This entry is derived from a study of blood T cells in healthy people across ages. A sample-barcoded 5' primer and a J-beta primer mix were used in a second PCR of about 7 to 11 cycles. A 12-random-nucleotide template-switch adaptor tagged each cDNA molecule. TCRdb itself ran the 5' RACE reads through MiXCR, one entry per CDR3 protein. Of 700,000 to 950,000 distinct CDR3 sequences listed, 58% were seen once; the top ten hold 20% to 25%. Total RNA was isolated from each sample in quantities of at least 5 micrograms.

The J gene is TRBJ2-4, the V gene TRBV7-9; weak D call: TRBD1 (6 bases). The end of the DNA is better explained by TRBJ2-7, so the J call may be wrong. Sequenced: blood. The source of this sequence is a man between 25 and 39 years old in good health. CDR3 coding DNA: TGTGCCAGCAGCTTAGGACTGGGAAACAGGGACGAGCAGTACTTC. Its translation is CASSLGLGNRDEQYF.